The 7 T cell receptor beta chains below come from one sample, sequenced in a study of blood T cell repertoires in COVID-19. The repertoire was sequenced with immunoSEQ multiplex PCR; TCRdb's copy has only in-frame clones and lacks some. Of fewer than 150,000 clones listed, more than 75% are singletons. The specimen sequenced was peripheral blood. The receptors here all came from a woman aged 45-59 years who had recovered from COVID-19.

The V and J genes are TRBV10-3 and TRBJ2-7; possibly TRBD1 for D (6 bases). V dropped 2 bases and J dropped 1 base, with 21 bases sitting between them. This CDR3 has 18 amino acids. Germline values: CDR1 ENHRY, CDR2 SYGVKD. CDR3 DNA: TGTGCCATCAGTGAGCCTTACAGCCGACAGGTTAGATCCTACGAGCAGTACTTC. This encodes CAISEPYSRQVRSYEQYF.

The chain recombines TRBV12-5 with TRBJ1-1; weak D call: TRBD1 (5 bases). This CDR3 is 15 amino acids long. The V end lost 5 bases, the J end lost 0 bases, and 13 bases lay between the germline ends. From germline, CDR1 is LGHNT and CDR2 FRNRAP. DNA for the CDR3: TGTGCTAGTGGTGTGATTCAGGGTTTGAACACTGAAGCTTTCTTT. As protein: CASGVIQGLNTEAFF.

The chain has TRBV2 and TRBJ1-2; 9 nucleotides agree with TRBD1. Germline CDR1 and CDR2: SNHLY and FYNNEI. V lost 4 bases and J lost 8; bases outside the gene matches: 2. The length of the CDR3 is 12 residues. CDR3 sequence reads: CASSGTGEGYTF. In DNA, the CDR3 is TGTGCCAGCAGTGGGACAGGGGAGGGCTACACCTTC. The complete variable domain, with remaining parts taken from reference TRBV2 and TRBJ1-2, reads EPEVTQTPSHQVTQMGQEVILRCVPISNHLYFYWYRQILGQKVEFLVSFYNNEISEKSEIFDDQFSVERPDGSNFTLKIRSTKLEDSAMYFCASSGTGEGYTFGSGTRLTVV.

The chain combines TRBV10-3 with TRBJ2-3, with D perhaps TRBD2 (5 bases). The CDR3 totals 14 residues. Trimming took 0 bases from V and 1 from J, leaving 5 bases between them. In germline, CDR1 is ENHRY, CDR2 SYGVKD. CDR3 coding DNA: TGTGCCATCAGTGAGTCGCGGGGCACAGATACGCAGTATTTT. Its protein is CAISESRGTDTQYF.

This clone was counted once. The chain links TRBV10-3 to TRBJ1-6; D may be TRBD1 (6 bases). This CDR3 has 13 amino acids. In germline, CDR1 is ENHRY, CDR2 SYGVKD. V was pared by 4 bases and J by 7 bases, with 8 bases between. The CDR3 region is CAISGTANSPLHF. For the CDR3, the DNA is TGTGCCATCAGTGGGACAGCGAATTCACCCCTCCACTTT.

CDR3 region: CASSIGGVGITEETQYF. CDR3 DNA sequence: TGTGCCAGTAGTATAGGGGGCGTGGGTATCACCGAAGAGACCCAGTACTTC. The gene calls are TRBV19 and TRBJ2-5, with D possibly matching TRBD1 (5 bases). This CDR3 is built from 17 residues. The V gene's germline CDR1 is LNHDA and CDR2 SQIVND (reference sequence). Trimming removed 1 base from V and 3 bases from J, with 18 bases in between.

The genes are TRBV4-1 and TRBJ1-3; D is undetermined. This CDR3 contains 17 residues. V lost 0 bases to trimming and J lost 0 bases, with 12 bases between them. Germline CDR1 and CDR2: MGHRA and YSYEKL. This CDR3 reads CASSQDGQQFSGNTIYF. CDR3 bases: TGCGCCAGCAGCCAAGATGGGCAACAGTTCTCTGGAAACACCATATATTTT.